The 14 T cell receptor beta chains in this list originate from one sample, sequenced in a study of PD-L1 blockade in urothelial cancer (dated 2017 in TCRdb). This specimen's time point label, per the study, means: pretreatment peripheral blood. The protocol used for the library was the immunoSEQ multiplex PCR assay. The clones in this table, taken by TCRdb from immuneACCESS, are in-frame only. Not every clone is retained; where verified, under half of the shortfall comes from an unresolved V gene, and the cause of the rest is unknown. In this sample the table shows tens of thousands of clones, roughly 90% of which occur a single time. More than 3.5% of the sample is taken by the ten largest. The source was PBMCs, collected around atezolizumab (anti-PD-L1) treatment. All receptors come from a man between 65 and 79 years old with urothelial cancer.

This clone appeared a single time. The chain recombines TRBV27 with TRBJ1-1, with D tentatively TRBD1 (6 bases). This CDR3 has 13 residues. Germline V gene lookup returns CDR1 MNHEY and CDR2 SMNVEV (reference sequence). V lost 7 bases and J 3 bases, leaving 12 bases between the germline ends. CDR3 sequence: CASKPTGYTEAFF. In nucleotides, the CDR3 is TGTGCCAGCAAACCGACAGGCTACACTGAAGCTTTCTTT.

In nucleotides, the CDR3 is TGTGCCTGGAGCCACCTCGGGGGGGATTGGAACACCGGGGAGCTGTTTTTT. This codes for CAWSHLGGDWNTGELFF. The V call is TRBV30, the J call TRBJ2-2; 8 bases align to TRBD2. This CDR3 is built from 17 residues. Germline loops: CDR1 GTSNPN, CDR2 SVGIG (reference sequence). Trimming cost V 3 bases and J 1 base; bases outside gene matches: 10.

This chain's CDR3 is CASTGLNEKLFF. The CDR3 DNA follows: TGCGCCAGCACCGGTCTAAATGAAAAACTGTTTTTT. The V gene is TRBV5-1, the J gene TRBJ1-4; no firm D call. CDR1 SGHRS and CDR2 YFSETQ come from the germline V gene. The V end was cut by 6 bases, the J end by 5 bases, with 8 bases between. CDR3 size: 12 residues.

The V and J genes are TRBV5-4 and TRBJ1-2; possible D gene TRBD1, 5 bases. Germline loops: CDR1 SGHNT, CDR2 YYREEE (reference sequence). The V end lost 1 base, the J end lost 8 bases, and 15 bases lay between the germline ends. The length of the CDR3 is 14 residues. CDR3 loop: CASSLPLGGNGYTF. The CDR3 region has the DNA TGTGCCAGCAGCTTGCCCCTGGGGGGTAACGGCTACACCTTC.

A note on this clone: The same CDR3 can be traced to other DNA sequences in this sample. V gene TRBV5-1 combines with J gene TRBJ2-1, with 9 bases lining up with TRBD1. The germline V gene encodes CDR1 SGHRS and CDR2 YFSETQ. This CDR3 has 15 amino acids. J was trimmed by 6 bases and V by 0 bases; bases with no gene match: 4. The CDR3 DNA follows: TGCGCCAGCAGCTTGGGGGGACAGGGCCTCAATGAGCAGTTCTTC. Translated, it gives CASSLGGQGLNEQFF.

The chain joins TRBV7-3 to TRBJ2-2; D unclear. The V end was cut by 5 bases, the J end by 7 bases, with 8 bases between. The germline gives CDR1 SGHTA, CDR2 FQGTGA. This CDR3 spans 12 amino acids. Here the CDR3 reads CASSPPSGELFF. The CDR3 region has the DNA TGTGCCAGCAGCCCCCCCAGCGGGGAGCTGTTTTTT.

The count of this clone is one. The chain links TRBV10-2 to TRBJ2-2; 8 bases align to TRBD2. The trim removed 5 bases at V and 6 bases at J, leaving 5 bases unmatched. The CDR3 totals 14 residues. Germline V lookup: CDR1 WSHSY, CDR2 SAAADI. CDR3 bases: TGCGCCAGCAGTCCGGGACTAGTATCCGGGGAGCTGTTTTTT. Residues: CASSPGLVSGELFF.

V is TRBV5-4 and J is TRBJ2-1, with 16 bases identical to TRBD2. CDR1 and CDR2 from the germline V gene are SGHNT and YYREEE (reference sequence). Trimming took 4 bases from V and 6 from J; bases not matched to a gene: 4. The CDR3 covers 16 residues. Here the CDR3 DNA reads TGTGCCAGCAGCAGCGGGACTAGCGGGAGGGGCAATGAGCAGTTCTTC. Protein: CASSSGTSGRGNEQFF.

As DNA, the CDR3 is TGTGCCAGCAGCTTAGTGGTAGGGGGACCCTACAATGAGCAGTTCTTC. Protein product: CASSLVVGGPYNEQFF. The chain employs TRBV7-2 and TRBJ2-1; a weak D match, TRBD1 (6 bases). Germline V gene data show CDR1 as SGHTA and CDR2 as FQGNSA. The germline V and J ends were trimmed by 1 base and 2 bases, with 12 bases remaining between them. This CDR3 is built from 16 residues.

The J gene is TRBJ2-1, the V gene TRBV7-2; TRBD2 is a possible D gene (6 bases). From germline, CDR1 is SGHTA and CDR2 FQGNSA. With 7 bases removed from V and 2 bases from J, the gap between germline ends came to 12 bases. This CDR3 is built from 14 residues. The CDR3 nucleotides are TGTGCCAGCAACTCGGGAGCCACCTACAATGAGCAGTTCTTC. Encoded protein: CASNSGATYNEQFF.

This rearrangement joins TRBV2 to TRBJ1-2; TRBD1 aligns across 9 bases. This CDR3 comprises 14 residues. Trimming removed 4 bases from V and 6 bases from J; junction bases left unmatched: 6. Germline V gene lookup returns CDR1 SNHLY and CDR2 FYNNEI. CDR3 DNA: TGTGCCAGCAGTGCACAGGGGGCGGGGGATGGCTACACCTTC. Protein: CASSAQGAGDGYTF.

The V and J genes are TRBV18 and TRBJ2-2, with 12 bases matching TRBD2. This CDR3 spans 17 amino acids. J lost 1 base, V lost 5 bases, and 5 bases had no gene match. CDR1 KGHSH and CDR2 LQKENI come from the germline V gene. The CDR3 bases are TGTGCCAGCTCATTCGGACTAGCGGGGCTGAACACCGGGGAGCTGTTTTTT. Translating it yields CASSFGLAGLNTGELFF.

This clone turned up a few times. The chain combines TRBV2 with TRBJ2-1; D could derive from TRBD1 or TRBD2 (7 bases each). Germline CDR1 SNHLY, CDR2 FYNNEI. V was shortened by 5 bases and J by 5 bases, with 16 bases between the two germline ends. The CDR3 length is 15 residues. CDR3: CASSKDRAGDNEQFF. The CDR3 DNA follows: TGTGCCAGCAGTAAAGACAGGGCGGGAGACAATGAGCAGTTCTTC.

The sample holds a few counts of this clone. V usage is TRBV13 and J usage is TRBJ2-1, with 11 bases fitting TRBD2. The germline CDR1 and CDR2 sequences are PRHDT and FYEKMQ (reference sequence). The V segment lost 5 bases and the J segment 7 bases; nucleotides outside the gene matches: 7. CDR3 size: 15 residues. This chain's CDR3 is CASSPLAGGLNEQFF. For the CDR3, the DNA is TGTGCCAGCAGCCCGCTAGCGGGAGGTTTAAATGAGCAGTTCTTC.